Detailed here is one TCR beta chain. This clonotype was recorded many times. The input lacks base qualities; no much larger clone sits a single base away. The data were taken from a study of T cells after yellow fever vaccination (dated by TCRdb to about 2019). Background for the entire study: Staining for CD3, CD45RA, CCR7 and CD95 was used to sort memory subsets (EM, EMRA, CM and Tscm) on a BD FACS Aria III. Sorting of memory subsets took place on days 0, 15 and 45 and at 18 months after primary vaccination, as well as on days 0, 15 and 45 after the 30-year booster. The SMART-Seq v4 Ultra Low Input RNA kit was used to prepare libraries from fractions with low cell numbers. Blood was collected at multiple timepoints before and after primary and secondary immunization, and bulk PBMC replicates and cell subsets were isolated. Two healthy male donors made up the cohort, one aged 18 to 29 years and the other aged 30 to 40 years. To follow T-cell clones before and after primary and booster YFV17D yellow fever vaccination, bulk TCR alpha and beta repertoires were sequenced over time. The full study reports these points: A small fraction of clonotypes appeared in both the CD4 and CD8 compartments, likely as a result of convergent recombination. After the booster, most clones that had expanded after primary vaccination were detected again (about 95% of CD4 and around nine tenths of CD8), suggesting broad maintenance of memory. Only a couple of donors were included in the study, so the extent to which the findings can be generalized is limited. The secondary T-cell response was found to be weaker but faster than the primary response, with a peak reached on day 5 rather than on day 15. In the sorted memory subsets on day 0, nearly all of the vaccine-responding clonotypes fell below detection. FACS-sorted repertoires could contain abundant contaminating clonotypes from the bulk population, so computational filtering was required.

In the paper's terms, the treatment or condition label means: live attenuated yellow fever vaccine strain. PBMCs were isolated from peripheral blood using a standard Ficoll-Paque protocol. RNA from sorted memory subsets was extracted with the RNeasy Micro Kit. TCR cDNA was synthesized by 5'RACE template switching, through which a universal primer site and unique molecular identifiers were introduced. Priming for cDNA synthesis came from both the TCR alpha and TCR beta constant segments. Two PCR steps were used to amplify libraries, with sample barcodes and sequencing adapters being added in the second step. Sequencing of the libraries was done on either Illumina HiSeq 2500 (2x100 bp) or NovaSeq (2x150 bp). On the study's bioinformatics: Reads were demultiplexed and collapsed into UMI consensus sequences with MIGEC, and V(D)J alignment was performed with MiXCR. Vaccine-responding clonotypes were identified with edgeR using replicate PBMC samples, with FDR below 0.01 and a log2 fold change above 5 up to day 15 being required. Each bulk clonotype was labeled CD4 or CD8 based on which sequenced repertoire, CD4 or CD8, contained the clonotype at higher abundance. To estimate how each clone was distributed across memory phenotypes, clonotype frequencies in memory subsets were weighted by FACS-sorted cell numbers. Using fastp at Q25 and MiXCR, TCRdb reprocessed the public reads and kept productive beta chains. Rows are combined by CDR3 protein, so each entry shows the most common genes and DNA. None of the V and J calls come from the authors' own analysis; TCRdb made them. The sample table records approximately 31,000 distinct CDR3 sequences; about 11% of these occur just once. Jointly, the top ten make up 10% to 15% of the sample.

Including the terminal cysteine and valine, the CDR3 comprises 19 residues. Here the CDR3 DNA is all that survives: 57 bases in frame from base 1. The chain links TRBV21-1 with TRBJ2-7; the table gives TRBD1 as D, unverified against the DNA. TRBV21-1 is annotated as a pseudogene. This TCR was sampled from a man aged 18 to 29 who received the YFV17D yellow fever vaccine. Material: PBMCs, either bulk or a sorted T-cell subset (CD4+, CD8+, memory, or dextramer-sorted; not recorded which), obtained around 16 days after the first yellow fever vaccination. The CDR3 reads as follows: CASSLQAGTGGAGCYEQYV. The nucleotide sequence reads as follows: TGTGCCAGCAGCCTCCAAGCCGGGACAGGGGGCGCAGGGTGTTACGAGCAGTACGTC.